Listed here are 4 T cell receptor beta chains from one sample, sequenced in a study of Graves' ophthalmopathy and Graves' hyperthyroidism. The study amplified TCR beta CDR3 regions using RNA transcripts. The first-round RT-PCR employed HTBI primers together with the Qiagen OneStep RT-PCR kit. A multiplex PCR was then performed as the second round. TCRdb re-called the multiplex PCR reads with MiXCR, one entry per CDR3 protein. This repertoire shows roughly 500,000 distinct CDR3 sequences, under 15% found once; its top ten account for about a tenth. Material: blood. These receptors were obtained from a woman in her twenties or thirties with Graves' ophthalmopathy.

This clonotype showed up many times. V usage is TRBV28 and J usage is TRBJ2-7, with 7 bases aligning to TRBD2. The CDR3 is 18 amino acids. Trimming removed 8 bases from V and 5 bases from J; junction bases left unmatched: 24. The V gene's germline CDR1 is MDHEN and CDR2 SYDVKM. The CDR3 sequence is CASGEGGERDGWGHEQYF. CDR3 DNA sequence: TGTGCCAGCGGAGAAGGAGGCGAGCGGGACGGCTGGGGTCACGAGCAGTACTTC.

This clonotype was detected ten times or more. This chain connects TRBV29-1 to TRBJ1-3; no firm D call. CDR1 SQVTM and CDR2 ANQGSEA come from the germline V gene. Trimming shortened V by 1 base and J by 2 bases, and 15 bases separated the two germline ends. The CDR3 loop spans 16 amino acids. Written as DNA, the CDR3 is TGCAGCGTTGAAGGTTTTCCACGGCAAGCTGGAAACACCATATATTTT. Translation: CSVEGFPRQAGNTIYF.

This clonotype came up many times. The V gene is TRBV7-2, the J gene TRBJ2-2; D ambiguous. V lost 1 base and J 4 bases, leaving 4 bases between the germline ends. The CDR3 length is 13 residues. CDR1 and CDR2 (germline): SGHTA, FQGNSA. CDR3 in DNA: TGTGCCAGCAGCTTAGAGCTCACCGGGGAGCTGTTTTTT. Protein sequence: CASSLELTGELFF. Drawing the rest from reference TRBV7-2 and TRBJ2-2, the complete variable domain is GAGVSQSPSNKVTEKGKDVELRCDPISGHTALYWYRQSLGQGLEFLIYFQGNSAPDKSGLPSDRFSAERTGGSVSTLTIQRTQQEDSAVYLCASSLELTGELFFGEGSRLTVL.

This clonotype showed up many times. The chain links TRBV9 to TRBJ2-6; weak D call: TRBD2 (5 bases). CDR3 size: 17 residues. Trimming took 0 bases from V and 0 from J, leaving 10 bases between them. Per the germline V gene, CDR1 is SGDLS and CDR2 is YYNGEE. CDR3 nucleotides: TGTGCCAGCAGCGTAGAGCTAGCCAGCTCTGGGGCCAACGTCCTGACTTTC. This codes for CASSVELASSGANVLTF.